The 23 T cell receptor beta chains listed next were all sequenced from one sample in a study of shared clonotypes between healthy human individuals. The assay was immunoSEQ multiplex PCR, and TCRdb's table has in-frame clones only and misses some. Among about 500,000 clones, 60% to 80% were seen once, and the ten largest hold approximately 12%. Sequencing was done on a sample of PBMCs. The receptors originated from a woman aged 40 to 55 in good health. Some clones in this sample may be carry-over from other donors' samples.

The chain couples TRBV2 to TRBJ2-2, with D hard to call. Germline assignment: CDR1 SNHLY and CDR2 FYNNEI. The length of the CDR3 is 12 residues. Trimming left V 7 bases short and J 7 bases short, with 10 bases between. The CDR3 DNA is TGTGCCAGCAAACCGACATACGGGGAGCTGTTTTTT. Translating it yields CASKPTYGELFF.

The chain recombines TRBV15 with TRBJ2-1, with 13 bases identical to TRBD2. Germline assignment: CDR1 LNHNV and CDR2 YYDKDF (reference sequence). With V trimmed by 0 bases and J by 8 bases, 10 bases remained unmatched. The CDR3 runs to 18 residues. The CDR3 spells CATSRELAGGPDLDEQFF. Here the CDR3 DNA reads TGTGCCACCAGCAGAGAACTAGCGGGAGGGCCTGACCTGGATGAGCAGTTCTTC. The full variable domain, in which reference TRBV15 and TRBJ2-1 provide the parts outside the CDR3, is DAMVIQNPRYQVTQFGKPVTLSCSQTLNHNVMYWYQQKSSQAPKLLFHYYDKDFNNEADTPDNFQSRRPNTSFCFLDIRSPGLGDTAMYLCATSRELAGGPDLDEQFFGPGTRLTVL.

This clone was detected many times. This sample also contains other DNA sequences that code for the same CDR3. V usage is TRBV2 and J usage is TRBJ2-2; no firm D call. Germline CDR1 reads SNHLY; CDR2 reads FYNNEI. Trimming stripped 6 bases from V and 3 bases from J, with 11 bases between. The CDR3 has 14 residues. For the CDR3, the DNA is TGTGCCAGCAGGGTGACGATTCACACCGGGGAGCTGTTTTTT. Translated, it gives CASRVTIHTGELFF.

V is TRBV18 and J is TRBJ2-7; D is unclear. V was shortened by 3 bases and J by 5 bases, with 14 bases between the two germline ends. CDR3 length equals 14 residues. Germline-derived CDR1 and CDR2 are KGHSH and LQKENI. The CDR3 DNA is TGTGCCAGCTCACCGGGCAGCCAATTTGACGAGCAGTACTTC. Translating gives CASSPGSQFDEQYF.

CDR3 protein: CASSNPLINEQYF. In DNA form, the CDR3 reads TGTGCCAGTAGTAACCCCCTTATCAACGAGCAGTACTTC. The chain is built from TRBV19 and TRBJ2-7; D ambiguous. Germline assignment: CDR1 LNHDA and CDR2 SQIVND (reference sequence). V was pared by 4 bases and J by 5 bases, with 12 bases between. This CDR3 spans 13 amino acids.

Concerning this clone itself: One base separates it from a far larger clone, so it is likely a read error. This same CDR3 is encoded by further DNA sequences in the sample. This rearrangement joins TRBV30 to TRBJ2-2; weak D call: TRBD2 (5 bases). The CDR3 totals 17 residues. Per germline, CDR1 GTSNPN and CDR2 SVGIG (reference sequence). DNA for the CDR3: TGTGCCCGGGGATTACCCGCCGGGCGGGCGAACACCGGGGAGCTGTTTTTC. Its translation: CARGLPAGRANTGELFF.

On this clone itself: A single base is all that separates this from a far larger clone, so a read error is likely. This rearrangement joins TRBV11-2 to TRBJ1-4, with D perhaps matching TRBD1 (5 bases). The germline gives CDR1 SGHAT, CDR2 FQNNGV. V lost 6 bases and J 13 bases, leaving 15 bases between the germline ends. The CDR3 has 12 residues. The CDR3 loop reads CASRGAGRGLFF. The CDR3 DNA follows: TGTGCCAGCAGGGGCGCAGGGAGGGGACTGTTTTTT. The full variable domain, with the rest looked up from reference TRBV11-2 and TRBJ1-4, is EAGVAQSPRYKIIEKRQSVAFWCNPISGHATLYWYQQILGQGPKLLIQFQNNGVVDDSQLPKDRFSAERLKGVDSTLKIQPAKLEDSAVYLCASRGAGRGLFFGSGTQLSVL.

This chain links TRBV28 with TRBJ1-1; D ambiguous. This CDR3 is 15 amino acids long. The germline CDR1 and CDR2 sequences are MDHEN and SYDVKM. The germline V and J ends were trimmed by 9 bases and 4 bases, with 21 bases remaining between them. In nucleotides, the CDR3 is TGTGCCAGTCCCCCTTCTAGGGCGGGCGGCACTGAAGCTTTCTTT. Translated: CASPPSRAGGTEAFF.

The chain is built from TRBV5-1 and TRBJ2-1; TRBD2 matches at 9 bases. Germline CDR1 reads SGHRS; CDR2 reads YFSETQ. Trimming took 0 bases from V and 7 from J; bases not matched to a gene: 8. The CDR3 is 16 amino acids. The CDR3 loop is CASSLGNSGSGNEQFF. CDR3 coding DNA: TGCGCCAGCAGCTTGGGGAATAGCGGGAGCGGTAATGAGCAGTTCTTC.

Note on this clone: This likely traces to a read error, being one base from a far larger clone. The chain links TRBV2 to TRBJ1-1; possibly TRBD1 for D (5 bases). The germline V gene encodes CDR1 SNHLY and CDR2 FYNNEI. This CDR3 comprises 14 residues. DNA of the CDR3: TGTGCCAGCAGTGAGGGGGGGTTCACCACTGCAGCTTTCTTT. As protein: CASSEGGFTTAAFF. The entire variable domain, with the rest obtained from reference TRBV2 and TRBJ1-1, is as follows: EPEVTQTPSHQVTQMGQEVILRCVPISNHLYFYWYRQILGQKVEFLVSFYNNEISEKSEIFDDQFSVERPDGSNFTLKIRSTKLEDSAMYFCASSEGGFTTAAFFGQGTRLTVV.

As concerns this clone: One base away lies a much larger clone, so this may be a sequencing read error. Additional DNA sequences in this sample encode the identical CDR3. The rearrangement links TRBV19 to TRBJ2-5; 8 bases are shared with TRBD2. Germline V CDR1 and CDR2: LNHDA, SQIVND (reference sequence). The CDR3 length is 14 residues. The CDR3 nucleotides read TGTGCCAGTAGTCCCCAACTAGCGGAAGAAACCCAGTACTTC. It yields the protein CASSPQLAEETQYF.

This clone is medium-sized within its sample. Other DNA sequences in the same sample also yield this CDR3. J is TRBJ2-2 and V is TRBV30; 11 bases align to TRBD2. This CDR3 has 17 residues. Germline CDR1 and CDR2: GTSNPN and SVGIG (reference sequence). V lost 7 bases to trimming and J lost 4 bases; unmatched junction nucleotides: 14. CDR3: CASNPTSGMVRTGELFF. In nucleotides, the CDR3 is TGTGCCTCAAACCCGACTAGCGGGATGGTTCGCACCGGGGAGCTGTTTTTT.

V gene TRBV2 combines with J gene TRBJ1-1; D is ambiguous. Trimming took off 6 bases at V and 1 base at J, with 9 bases between the two ends. The germline V gene has CDR1 SNHLY and CDR2 FYNNEI. CDR3 length equals 13 residues. CDR3 sequence reads: CASRDPQNTEAFF. DNA for the CDR3: TGTGCCAGCAGAGACCCGCAGAACACTGAAGCTTTCTTT. Based on the CDR3 plus reference TRBV2 and TRBJ1-1, the full variable domain is EPEVTQTPSHQVTQMGQEVILRCVPISNHLYFYWYRQILGQKVEFLVSFYNNEISEKSEIFDDQFSVERPDGSNFTLKIRSTKLEDSAMYFCASRDPQNTEAFFGQGTRLTVV.

Here the CDR3 DNA reads TGTGCCAGCAGGCGTCTAGCGGACAATGAGCAGTTCTTC. Amino acid sequence: CASRRLADNEQFF. The rearrangement uses TRBV27 and TRBJ2-1, with 7 positions matching TRBD2. CDR1 and CDR2 from the germline V gene are MNHEY and SMNVEV (reference sequence). V was clipped by 6 bases and J by 5 bases; unmatched bases: 4. The CDR3 is made up of 13 amino acids.

This clone has a single count. The chain combines TRBV7-9 with TRBJ1-5; D not resolved. V lost 1 base and J lost 3, with 13 bases in between. The CDR3 runs 16 residues. Germline-derived CDR1 and CDR2 are SEHNR and FQNEAQ (reference sequence). The CDR3 reads CASSLVVGQVNQPQHF. The CDR3 DNA sequence: TGTGCCAGCAGCTTAGTCGTCGGGCAGGTCAATCAGCCCCAGCATTTT. The whole variable domain, remainder taken from reference TRBV7-9 and TRBJ1-5, is DTGVSQNPRHKITKRGQNVTFRCDPISEHNRLYWYRQTLGQGPEFLTYFQNEAQLEKSRLLSDRFSAERPKGSFSTLEIQRTEQGDSAMYLCASSLVVGQVNQPQHFGDGTRLSIL.

This clone was counted ten times or more. Different DNA sequences within this sample yield the same CDR3. The CDR3 region is CASSPPTSGRETQYF. The CDR3 bases are TGTGCCAGCAGCCCACCGACTAGCGGGAGGGAGACCCAGTACTTC. V usage is TRBV7-9 and J usage is TRBJ2-5; 13 bases map to TRBD2. There are 15 residues in the CDR3. Germline V gives CDR1 SEHNR, CDR2 FQNEAQ (reference sequence). Trimming took 5 bases from V and 5 from J; bases not matched to a gene: 5.

Remarks on this clone: One end of the junction does not line up with germline, which may come from a read error. The V and J genes are TRBV7-2 and TRBJ2-1, with 10 bases lining up with TRBD2. Looked up from germline, CDR1 is SGHTA and CDR2 is FQGNSA. The CDR3 contains 15 residues. CDR3 protein: CASSLAGAIYNEQFF. CDR3 sequence (DNA): TGTGCCAGCAGCCTAGCGGGAGCAATCTACAATGAGCAGTTCTTC.

V is TRBV5-1 and J is TRBJ1-3; 7 bases match TRBD1. J lost 2 bases, V lost 2 bases, and 7 bases had no gene match. Germline V CDR1 and CDR2: SGHRS, YFSETQ. This CDR3 has 16 residues. The CDR3 nucleotides are TGCGCCAGCAGCTTTGGCGGGACAGCGACTGGAAACACCATATATTTT. The encoded protein is CASSFGGTATGNTIYF.

This chain connects TRBV6-5 to TRBJ2-7; 14 positions match TRBD2. Germline CDR1 is MNHEY and CDR2 is SVGAGI. There are 14 residues in the CDR3. The J segment lost 6 bases and the V segment lost 6 bases, leaving 4 bases of the junction unmatched. The CDR3 reads CASSPGLAGVEQYF. In DNA, the CDR3 is TGTGCCAGCAGCCCGGGACTAGCGGGAGTCGAGCAGTACTTC.

In its sample, this clone was seen a few times. The J gene is TRBJ2-7, the V gene TRBV6-5; 13 bases line up with TRBD2. This CDR3 is built from 14 residues. The J segment lost 5 bases and the V segment lost 4 bases, leaving 2 bases of the junction unmatched. The germline CDR1 and CDR2 sequences are MNHEY and SVGAGI. The CDR3 DNA follows: TGTGCCAGCAGTTGGACTAGCGGGAGAAACGAGCAGTACTTC. It is translated as CASSWTSGRNEQYF.

The chain joins TRBV2 to TRBJ2-3; maybe TRBD1 (6 bases). The CDR3 sequence is 13 residues long. Germline V gene lookup returns CDR1 SNHLY and CDR2 FYNNEI. The ends were cut back, 5 bases at V and 2 bases at J, with 8 bases in the middle. The CDR3 region is CASSWDTTDTQYF. The CDR3, as DNA: TGTGCCAGCAGTTGGGACACCACAGATACGCAGTATTTT.

The count of this clone is one. The germline gene is not matched at one end of the junction; a read error may be the cause. This chain connects TRBV4-3 to TRBJ1-3, with TRBD1 matching over 9 bases. Germline loops: CDR1 LGHNA, CDR2 YSLEER. This CDR3 spans 17 amino acids. CDR3 in DNA: TGCGCCAGCAGCCAAAACCCCGGGACAGGGTCTGAAAACACCATATATTTT. Translating it yields CASSQNPGTGSENTIYF.

The gene calls are TRBV14 and TRBJ1-2; D call uncertain. The V end lost 1 base, the J end lost 12 bases, and 21 bases lay between the germline ends. The CDR3 loop spans 15 amino acids. Germline CDR1 and CDR2: SGHDN and FVKESK. The CDR3 spells CASSQAVNPTFGNTF. In DNA, the CDR3 is TGTGCCAGCAGCCAAGCCGTGAATCCGACGTTCGGCAACACCTTC.